These 27 T cell receptor beta chains were all obtained from the same sample, sequenced in a study of T-cell memory formation after mild COVID-19. TCRdb independently ran MiXCR on the 5' RACE reads; one entry per CDR3 protein. Among roughly 180,000 distinct CDR3 sequences listed, roughly 11% were seen once. The sequenced material came from PBMCs or a T cell subset sorted from them (not recorded which). These receptors came from a man between 18 and 29 years old who had mild COVID-19 (a few samples of this study predate the infection). Cell type and time point are not known.

This clonotype has only a few counts. This chain joins TRBV20-1 and TRBJ1-2; no clear D gene. The V and J ends lost 4 bases and 2 bases respectively, with 5 bases between them. The germline V gene encodes CDR1 DFQATT and CDR2 SNEGSKA (reference sequence). This CDR3 is 11 amino acids long. CDR3 sequence: CSATENYGYTF. Written as DNA, the CDR3 is TGCAGTGCTACCGAAAACTATGGCTACACCTTC.

The V gene is TRBV7-3, the J gene TRBJ2-1, with 10 bases aligning to TRBD1. Germline values: CDR1 SGHTA, CDR2 FQGTGA. V shed 5 bases, J shed 4 bases, and the junction held 5 bases outside the gene matches. The CDR3 has 15 residues. The CDR3 region has the DNA TGTGCCAGCAGCAAGCCGGGACAGGGGTACAATGAGCAGTTCTTC. It is translated as CASSKPGQGYNEQFF.

This clonotype showed up just a few times. The chain has TRBV7-2 and TRBJ2-5; D perhaps matches TRBD1 (5 bases). This CDR3 is built from 14 residues. Germline V gene data show CDR1 as SGHTA and CDR2 as FQGNSA. V shed 2 bases and J shed 3 bases, with 10 bases lying between them. The CDR3, as DNA: TGTGCCAGCAGCTTATGGGGCCTGGAAGAGACCCAGTACTTC. Amino acid sequence: CASSLWGLEETQYF.

The V and J genes are TRBV2 and TRBJ1-5; 8 bases map to TRBD1. CDR3 length: 14 residues. The ends lost 10 bases at V and 5 bases at J; junction bases unmatched: 10. CDR1 SNHLY and CDR2 FYNNEI come from the germline V gene. CDR3 sequence (DNA): TGTGCCACTTCGATAGGGACAGGAGATCAGCCCCAGCATTTT. Amino acids: CATSIGTGDQPQHF.

The gene calls are TRBV12-3 or TRBV12-4 and TRBJ2-4, with no clear D. With 7 bases removed from V and 4 bases from J, the gap between germline ends came to 14 bases. CDR3 length: 14 residues. The CDR3 DNA reads TGTGCCAGCAAAAAGGACGTTCAGAAAAACATTCAGTACTTC. It specifies CASKKDVQKNIQYF.

This sequence joins TRBV12-3 or TRBV12-4 and TRBJ2-4; 10 nucleotides align to TRBD1. The CDR3 has 18 residues. Germline trimming cut 5 bases from V and 0 bases from J; bases unmatched to any gene: 10. The CDR3: CASSPPRRTGGAKNIQYF. CDR3 bases: TGTGCCAGCAGTCCTCCCCGTCGGACAGGGGGAGCCAAAAACATTCAGTACTTC.

This clonotype came up a few times. CDR3 in DNA: TGTGCCAGCACCAAGGACGGACGGAACTATGGCTACACCTTC. This codes for CASTKDGRNYGYTF. J is TRBJ1-2 and V is TRBV6-5; no clear D gene. The CDR3 has 14 amino acids. Per germline, CDR1 MNHEY and CDR2 SVGAGI. V dropped 7 bases and J dropped 2 bases, with 14 bases sitting between them.

V gene TRBV11-2 combines with J gene TRBJ2-1; tentatively, D is TRBD2 (6 bases). This CDR3 has 14 residues. V was trimmed by 4 bases and J by 8 bases, leaving 15 bases between them. Germline lookup yields CDR1 SGHAT and CDR2 FQNNGV. In nucleotides, the CDR3 is TGTGCCAGCAGCTCACCTAGCGCGGGCGATGAGCAGTTCTTC. Translation gives CASSSPSAGDEQFF.

The V and J genes are TRBV20-1 and TRBJ2-3; TRBD1 is a possible D gene (7 bases). The V gene's germline CDR1 is DFQATT and CDR2 SNEGSKA (reference sequence). Trimming cost V 5 bases and J 6 bases, with 18 bases left between them. The CDR3 is 14 residues long. CDR3 nucleotide sequence: TGCAGTGCTGCTCAGGGGGGAAAGCTGGATACGCAGTATTTT. Its protein is CSAAQGGKLDTQYF.

This clonotype was detected a few times. The chain is built from TRBV28 and TRBJ1-4, with 7 bases fitting TRBD1. With V trimmed by 5 bases and J by 8 bases, 11 bases remained unmatched. The V gene's germline CDR1 is MDHEN and CDR2 SYDVKM. This CDR3 is built from 15 residues. The CDR3 region has the DNA TGTGCCAGCAGTCTACACAGGGGTTGGGAAGAAAAACTGTTTTTT. Translated: CASSLHRGWEEKLFF. Based on the CDR3 plus reference TRBV28 and TRBJ1-4, the full variable domain is DVKVTQSSRYLVKRTGEKVFLECVQDMDHENMFWYRQDPGLGLRLIYFSYDVKMKEKGDIPEGYSVSREKKERFSLILESASTNQTSMYLCASSLHRGWEEKLFFGSGTQLSVL.

The chain uses TRBV18 and TRBJ2-1; D gene uncertain. The germline gives CDR1 KGHSH, CDR2 LQKENI. The ends were cut back, 2 bases at V and 8 bases at J, with 10 bases in the middle. This CDR3 region has 13 residues. As DNA, the CDR3 is TGTGCCAGCTCACCAATTGGGATCGATGAGCAGTTCTTC. Its protein product is CASSPIGIDEQFF.

V usage is TRBV30 and J usage is TRBJ1-5; D gene uncertain. The CDR3 totals 13 residues. Trimming left V 4 bases short and J 5 bases short, with 12 bases between. Germline V CDR1 and CDR2: GTSNPN, SVGIG (reference sequence). The CDR3 spells CAWTLDRDQPQHF. CDR3 DNA sequence: TGTGCCTGGACATTGGACCGCGATCAGCCCCAGCATTTT.

The rearrangement uses TRBV2 and TRBJ2-7; D uncertain. The CDR3 length is 12 residues. Germline lookup yields CDR1 SNHLY and CDR2 FYNNEI. The V gene lost 4 bases and the J gene lost 6 bases, with 10 bases spanning the gap. The CDR3 region has the DNA TGTGCCAGCAGTGGGGTTAGCCTCGAGCAGTACTTC. Amino acid sequence: CASSGVSLEQYF.

This clonotype was observed a handful of times. The chain uses TRBV18 and TRBJ1-5; weak D call: TRBD1 (6 bases). V lost 3 bases, J lost 6 bases, and 18 bases lay in between. Germline CDR1 is KGHSH and CDR2 is LQKENI. This CDR3 has 16 amino acids. CDR3 sequence: CASSPLGLGGRQPQHF. DNA of the CDR3: TGTGCCAGCTCACCCCTCGGTTTAGGGGGACGTCAGCCCCAGCATTTT. The full variable domain, with the rest looked up from reference TRBV18 and TRBJ1-5, is NAGVMQNPRHLVRRRGQEARLRCSPMKGHSHVYWYRQLPEEGLKFMVYLQKENIIDESGMPKERFSAEFPKEGPSILRIQQVVRGDSAAYFCASSPLGLGGRQPQHFGDGTRLSIL.

This clonotype was detected ten times or more. The V and J genes are TRBV4-3 and TRBJ2-1, with 9 bases aligning to TRBD1. The V gene's germline CDR1 is LGHNA and CDR2 YSLEER. This CDR3 spans 15 amino acids. V trimming: 4 bases; J trimming: 8 bases; junction bases outside the gene matches: 9. CDR3 in amino acids: CASSLDRGSSYEQFF. In DNA form, the CDR3 reads TGCGCCAGCAGCCTCGACAGGGGGTCTAGTTATGAGCAGTTCTTC.

The sample holds a few counts of this clonotype. The J gene is TRBJ2-3, the V gene TRBV5-1, with TRBD1 identical over 12 bases. This CDR3 is 17 amino acids long. Germline CDR1 reads SGHRS; CDR2 reads YFSETQ. V lost 4 bases to trimming and J lost 2 bases; unmatched junction nucleotides: 8. DNA for the CDR3: TGCGCCAGCAGCCTCACCGGGACAGGGGGCATCACAGATACGCAGTATTTT. Its translation: CASSLTGTGGITDTQYF.

This CDR3 is CASSVQGATEAFF. DNA of the CDR3: TGTGCCAGCAGCGTGCAGGGGGCCACTGAAGCTTTCTTT. The chain joins TRBV4-2 to TRBJ1-1; TRBD1 matches 8 bases. Germline V gene sequence: CDR1 LGHNA, CDR2 YNFKEQ. V dropped 5 bases and J dropped 4; count of bases not matched to a gene: 3. The CDR3 loop spans 13 amino acids.

This clonotype appeared a few times. The V and J genes are TRBV6-5 and TRBJ2-3, with D hard to call. This CDR3 is built from 13 residues. Germline V gene data show CDR1 as MNHEY and CDR2 as SVGAGI. V was trimmed by 4 bases and J by 2 bases, leaving 7 bases between them. The CDR3 spells CASSSLDTDTQYF. CDR3 nucleotides: TGTGCCAGCAGTTCTCTTGACACAGATACGCAGTATTTT.

This clonotype was seen a handful of times. CDR3 sequence reads: CASLGGDTQYF. The CDR3 DNA sequence: TGTGCCAGCTTGGGGGGGGATACGCAGTATTTT. This chain links TRBV11-2 with TRBJ2-3; 7 bases fit TRBD2. The germline gives CDR1 SGHAT, CDR2 FQNNGV. The CDR3 sequence is 11 residues long. Losses at the gene ends were 8 bases for V and 6 bases for J; bases not matched to a gene: 2.

This clonotype was detected many times. The chain employs TRBV2 and TRBJ1-2; TRBD1 might be the D (6 bases). Germline V gene lookup returns CDR1 SNHLY and CDR2 FYNNEI. CDR3 length: 12 residues. V lost 7 bases to trimming and J lost 8 bases, with 14 bases between them. The CDR3 nucleotides are TGTGCCAGCACATCGACGGGACAAGGCTACACCTTC. This encodes CASTSTGQGYTF. The whole variable domain, filled in from reference TRBV2 and TRBJ1-2, reads EPEVTQTPSHQVTQMGQEVILRCVPISNHLYFYWYRQILGQKVEFLVSFYNNEISEKSEIFDDQFSVERPDGSNFTLKIRSTKLEDSAMYFCASTSTGQGYTFGSGTRLTVV.

The rearrangement links TRBV5-4 to TRBJ1-2; D is unclear. CDR1 is SGHNT, CDR2 YYREEE, per germline (reference sequence). There are 12 residues in the CDR3. The ends were cut back, 6 bases at V and 8 bases at J, with 14 bases in the middle. CDR3 in amino acids: CASTLKDRGYTF. CDR3 in DNA: TGTGCCAGCACCCTCAAAGACCGCGGCTACACCTTC.

This clonotype was recorded a few times. The chain uses TRBV6-2 or TRBV6-3 and TRBJ1-1; 9 bases align to TRBD1. There are 13 residues in the CDR3. CDR1 is MNHEY, CDR2 SVGEGT, per germline. Trimming removed 5 bases from V and 6 bases from J; junction bases left unmatched: 4. CDR3 region: CASSRTGAPEAFF. In DNA form, the CDR3 reads TGTGCCAGCAGTAGGACAGGGGCCCCTGAAGCTTTCTTT.

The V and J genes are TRBV5-1 and TRBJ2-7; the D is unclear. The CDR3 sequence is 12 residues long. Germline lookup yields CDR1 SGHRS and CDR2 YFSETQ. The ends were cut back, 0 bases at V and 5 bases at J, with 6 bases in the middle. The CDR3: CASSLAFDEQYF. CDR3 DNA sequence: TGCGCCAGCAGCTTGGCATTTGACGAGCAGTACTTC.

There are a few counts of this clonotype. The chain is built from TRBV7-6 and TRBJ2-3; TRBD2 aligns across 7 bases. The CDR3 extends over 17 amino acids. Germline CDR1 reads SGHVS; CDR2 reads FNYEAQ. Trimming removed 1 base from V and 0 bases from J; junction bases left unmatched: 7. This CDR3 reads CASSLVAAGGSTDTQYF. The CDR3 nucleotides are TGTGCCAGCAGCTTAGTGGCCGCCGGGGGGAGCACAGATACGCAGTATTTT.

This clonotype was recorded many times. The chain employs TRBV6-5 and TRBJ1-2, with TRBD1 identical over 8 bases. Germline V gives CDR1 MNHEY, CDR2 SVGAGI. The trim removed 2 bases at V and 8 bases at J, leaving 10 bases unmatched. CDR3 size: 15 residues. The CDR3 coding sequence is TGTGCCAGCAGTTACCCCGCGACAGGGGATGGGGGCTACACCTTC. This codes for CASSYPATGDGGYTF.

The chain couples TRBV7-3 to TRBJ2-5; D is unresolved. The CDR3 contains 16 residues. Trimming took 0 bases from V and 3 from J, leaving 14 bases between them. Per germline, CDR1 SGHTA and CDR2 FQGTGA. CDR3 amino acids: CASSLTGFTPEETQYF. The CDR3 DNA sequence: TGTGCCAGCAGCTTAACGGGCTTCACCCCGGAAGAGACCCAGTACTTC.

This clonotype has at least ten counts. V and J are TRBV15 and TRBJ2-5, with 7 bases lining up with TRBD1. The length of the CDR3 is 15 residues. Germline-derived CDR1 and CDR2 are LNHNV and YYDKDF (reference sequence). The J segment lost 2 bases and the V segment lost 0 bases, leaving 3 bases of the junction unmatched. The CDR3 here is CATSRDPGQQETQYF. The CDR3 DNA follows: TGTGCCACCAGCAGAGACCCGGGACAGCAAGAGACCCAGTACTTC.